This TCR beta chain is drawn from a study of blood T cell repertoires in COVID-19. On the study more broadly: The United States, Italy and Spain were the sources of the acute and convalescent COVID-19 samples. Nucleic acid was either cDNA or gDNA, and it came from T cells, B-cell-depleted T cells, or PBMCs.

The trim removed 5 bases at V and 2 bases at J, leaving 5 bases unmatched. CDR1 and CDR2 (germline): SGHTA, FQGNSA. The length of the CDR3 is 15 residues. Original methodology: Cell counts per sample came from amplifying reference gene primers. Generated by immunoSEQ multiplex PCR, the TCRdb table keeps only in-frame clones and is missing some. V, J and clone size derive from that table, while D and trimming were established from the DNA sequence. Of about 190,000 clones detected, around 84% appear once; the ten largest clones hold around 21%. The TCR comes from a human donor in a cohort sampled during active COVID-19. Sequencing was done on a sample of peripheral blood. The rearrangement joins TRBV7-2 to TRBJ2-7; 11 nucleotides line up with TRBD2. CDR3 DNA: TGTGCCAGCAGCATACTAGCGGGGGAGACCTACGAGCAGTACTTC. This gives the protein CASSILAGETYEQYF.